The 21 T cell receptor beta chains below all came from one sample that was sequenced in a study of blood T cell repertoires in COVID-19. Measured with immunoSEQ multiplex PCR; TCRdb has only the in-frame clones, and not every one. The table includes fewer than 130,000 clones, over 75% detected once. Sequences were obtained from peripheral blood. These receptors all come from a woman of 80 years or more with acute or convalescent COVID-19.

The rearrangement joins TRBV5-6 to TRBJ1-1; D is uncertain. The CDR3 is 12 residues long. Germline V CDR1 and CDR2: SGHDT, YYEEEE. V lost 0 bases to trimming and J lost 6 bases, with 6 bases between them. As DNA, the CDR3 is TGTGCCAGCAGCTTGGTGGCCGCTGAAGCTTTCTTT. Protein: CASSLVAAEAFF.

This chain connects TRBV7-9 to TRBJ2-5; 7 bases agree with TRBD1. The ends lost 7 bases at V and 4 bases at J; junction bases unmatched: 9. Germline V gene data show CDR1 as SEHNR and CDR2 as FQNEAQ (reference sequence). The CDR3 length is 14 residues. The CDR3 coding sequence is TGTGCCAGCAACCGAGGGGGCTCTGGAGAGACCCAGTACTTC. This codes for CASNRGGSGETQYF. Full variable domain (rest looked up from reference TRBV7-9 and TRBJ2-5): DTGVSQNPRHKITKRGQNVTFRCDPISEHNRLYWYRQTLGQGPEFLTYFQNEAQLEKSRLLSDRFSAERPKGSFSTLEIQRTEQGDSAMYLCASNRGGSGETQYFGPGTRLLVL.

The genes are TRBV10-3 and TRBJ1-1; D uncertain. V gave up 1 base and J gave up 0 bases, with 9 bases separating them. Germline assignment: CDR1 ENHRY and CDR2 SYGVKD. The CDR3 consists of 15 residues. The CDR3 DNA sequence: TGTGCCATCAGTGAGTTGGAGGGCTTGAACACTGAAGCTTTCTTT. It yields the protein CAISELEGLNTEAFF.

The rearrangement links TRBV6-1 to TRBJ2-7; possible D gene TRBD1, 7 bases. The V gene lost 1 base and the J gene lost 4 bases, with 11 bases spanning the gap. Germline CDR1 and CDR2: MNHNS and SASEGT. The CDR3 runs to 14 residues. The CDR3 region has the DNA TGTGCCAGCAGTGAAGGGGCAGGGGGGTACGAGCAGTACTTC. Encoded protein: CASSEGAGGYEQYF.

The chain has TRBV27 and TRBJ1-4; D gene ambiguous. V was clipped by 2 bases and J by 7 bases, with 14 bases between them. Germline V gene sequence: CDR1 MNHEY, CDR2 SMNVEV (reference sequence). The length of the CDR3 is 15 residues. The CDR3 DNA follows: TGTGCCAGCAGTTTAATCTCCGGAAGAGGTGAAAAACTGTTTTTT. The encoded protein is CASSLISGRGEKLFF.

V and J are TRBV10-2 and TRBJ2-7; 8 nucleotides align to TRBD1. The germline V gene encodes CDR1 WSHSY and CDR2 SAAADI. The V gene end was trimmed by 10 bases and the J gene end by 3 bases; junction bases not matched to a gene: 5. The CDR3 spans 12 residues. CDR3 nucleotides: TGCGCCACGGGACAGGTAAACTACGAGCAGTACTTC. Its translation is CATGQVNYEQYF.

The rearrangement joins TRBV10-3 to TRBJ1-2; TRBD1 aligns across 10 bases. The CDR3 spans 14 residues. Unmatched junction bases numbered 16, after V lost 11 bases and J lost 10 bases. CDR1 is ENHRY, CDR2 SYGVKD, per germline. The CDR3 protein is CALRGAATGGDYTF. The CDR3 nucleotides are TGTGCCCTCCGTGGAGCAGCGACAGGGGGCGACTACACCTTC.

The rearrangement uses TRBV4-1 and TRBJ2-2, with 9 bases identical to TRBD1. Looked up from germline, CDR1 is MGHRA and CDR2 is YSYEKL. CDR3 length: 17 amino acids. V was pared by 4 bases and J by 0 bases, with 6 bases of the junction left unmatched. For the CDR3, the DNA is TGCGCCAGCAGCCTCGGACAGGGGCCCGCGAACACCGGGGAGCTGTTTTTT. This encodes CASSLGQGPANTGELFF.

The rearrangement links TRBV6-6 to TRBJ2-7; tentative D call: TRBD1 (7 bases). The CDR3 is 15 residues long. Deletions cut 4 bases from V and 3 bases from J, with 16 bases between. CDR1 is MNHNY and CDR2 is SVGAGI in the germline V gene (reference sequence). As DNA, the CDR3 is TGTGCCAGCAGTTCCCCCGGCAGGGGGGACTACGAGCAGTACTTC. Protein sequence: CASSSPGRGDYEQYF.

The genes are TRBV18 and TRBJ2-7; perhaps TRBD1 as D (5 bases). This CDR3 contains 14 residues. The germline V gene encodes CDR1 KGHSH and CDR2 LQKENI. The V gene lost 3 bases and the J gene lost 3 bases, with 12 bases spanning the gap. For the CDR3, the DNA is TGTGCCAGCTCACCCACCGACAGACGCTACGAGCAGTACTTC. This translates into CASSPTDRRYEQYF.

The CDR3 reads CASSLATGGFSMNTEAFF. The CDR3 DNA is TGTGCCAGCTCACTCGCGACAGGGGGCTTTTCAATGAACACTGAAGCTTTCTTT. The chain uses TRBV18 and TRBJ1-1, with TRBD1 matching over 10 bases. Germline values: CDR1 KGHSH, CDR2 LQKENI. After removal of 4 bases from V and 0 bases from J, the junction contained 11 bases not matched to a gene. The CDR3 totals 18 residues.

This chain connects TRBV30 to TRBJ1-2; D is uncertain. Trimming took 2 bases from V and 8 from J, leaving 21 bases between them. Germline V gene data show CDR1 as GTSNPN and CDR2 as SVGIG (reference sequence). The CDR3 extends over 15 amino acids. The CDR3 DNA reads TGTGCCTGGAGTCCGCACACCCCTAGGTCCGAAGGCTACACCTTC. It specifies CAWSPHTPRSEGYTF.

This clone was recorded a few times. The gene calls are TRBV15 and TRBJ2-5, with D possibly being TRBD2 (5 bases). This CDR3 has 17 amino acids. Between the trimmed V and J ends, which lost 0 bases and 0 bases, there was a span of 14 bases. Germline V gene lookup returns CDR1 LNHNV and CDR2 YYDKDF (reference sequence). The CDR3 bases are TGTGCCACCAGCAGAGAGAGGGCGACGAACTACCAAGAGACCCAGTACTTC. As protein: CATSRERATNYQETQYF.

The genes are TRBV2 and TRBJ1-1; D remains unclear. Germline loops: CDR1 SNHLY, CDR2 FYNNEI. The length of the CDR3 is 13 residues. The V and J ends lost 4 bases and 10 bases respectively, with 16 bases between them. The CDR3, as DNA: TGTGCCAGCAGTGTACTAATTACTGCGAGAGCTTTCTTT. Its translation: CASSVLITARAFF.

V gene TRBV11-2 combines with J gene TRBJ2-5, with 10 bases identical to TRBD1. The CDR3 runs 14 residues. CDR1 and CDR2 from the germline V gene are SGHAT and FQNNGV. V shed 4 bases and J 5 bases; nucleotides not matched to a gene: 4. The chain's CDR3 is CASSSGQGRETQYF. DNA of the CDR3: TGTGCCAGCAGCTCGGGACAGGGGCGGGAGACCCAGTACTTC.

The chain is built from TRBV5-1 and TRBJ2-7; 9 bases map to TRBD2. The germline CDR1 and CDR2 sequences are SGHRS and YFSETQ. The junction had 1 base not matched to a gene; V was cut back by 4 bases and J by 2 bases. CDR3 size: 13 residues. CDR3 in DNA: TGCGCCAGCAGCCGCGGGGGGGCCTACGAGCAGTACTTC. Residues: CASSRGGAYEQYF.

DNA of the CDR3: TGTGCCATTAAAACCTTGGGGGGGACTGAAGCTTTCTTT. Protein sequence: CAIKTLGGTEAFF. The chain employs TRBV6-5 and TRBJ1-1; tentatively, D is TRBD1 (5 bases). The V end was cut by 10 bases, the J end by 5 bases, with 17 bases between. This CDR3 is 13 amino acids long. Germline values: CDR1 MNHEY, CDR2 SVGAGI.

The chain couples TRBV5-6 to TRBJ2-2, with 12 bases lining up with TRBD2. Germline V gives CDR1 SGHDT, CDR2 YYEEEE. J was trimmed by 4 bases and V by 0 bases; bases with no gene match: 1. This CDR3 spans 16 amino acids. CDR3 loop: CASSLGGLAGTGELFF. The CDR3 nucleotides are TGTGCCAGCAGCTTGGGGGGACTAGCGGGCACCGGGGAGCTGTTTTTT.

This chain joins TRBV7-9 and TRBJ2-3; D is uncertain. V dropped 0 bases and J dropped 5 bases, with 9 bases sitting between them. The CDR3 has 14 amino acids. From germline, CDR1 is SEHNR and CDR2 FQNEAQ (reference sequence). CDR3 nucleotide sequence: TGTGCCAGCAGCTTAGCTAGAACCCAAGATACGCAGTATTTT. Translated, it gives CASSLARTQDTQYF.

This rearrangement joins TRBV30 to TRBJ1-1; tentatively, D is TRBD1 (5 bases). V was cut by 1 base and J by 1 base, with 7 bases left in between. Germline CDR1 reads GTSNPN; CDR2 reads SVGIG (reference sequence). This CDR3 is built from 13 residues. CDR3 bases: TGTGCCTGGAGTGGACAGCAGAACACTGAAGCTTTCTTT. Its protein is CAWSGQQNTEAFF. The entire variable domain, with the rest obtained from reference TRBV30 and TRBJ1-1, is as follows: SQTIHQWPATLVQPVGSPLSLECTVEGTSNPNLYWYRQAAGRGLQLLFYSVGIGQISSEVPQNLSASRPQDRQFILSSKKLLLSDSGFYLCAWSGQQNTEAFFGQGTRLTVV.

The J gene is TRBJ1-1, the V gene TRBV5-1; the match to TRBD1 covers 10 bases. CDR3 length: 14 amino acids. The J segment lost 4 bases and the V segment lost 9 bases, leaving 9 bases of the junction unmatched. The V gene's germline CDR1 is SGHRS and CDR2 YFSETQ. The chain's CDR3 is CATGTGEGGTEAFF. The CDR3 region has the DNA TGCGCCACCGGGACAGGGGAAGGGGGCACTGAAGCTTTCTTT.